Below are 13 T cell receptor beta chains sequenced from a single sample in a study of blood T cell repertoires in COVID-19. The assay was immunoSEQ multiplex PCR, and TCRdb's table has in-frame clones only and misses some. The table records a few hundred thousand clones, around 84% of them present only once. The sample was peripheral blood. Receptors originate from a woman in her late teens or twenties with acute or convalescent COVID-19.

This clone was detected once. CDR3 in DNA: TGTGCTAGTTCGTCGTCGTCCTCTGGAAACACCATATATTTT. It translates to CASSSSSSGNTIYF. The chain uses TRBV12-5 and TRBJ1-3; D uncertain. The CDR3 runs to 14 residues. Trimming removed 8 bases at V and 0 bases at J, with 11 bases between. In germline, CDR1 is LGHNT, CDR2 FRNRAP.

The chain is built from TRBV2 and TRBJ2-1; no clear D. V was clipped by 6 bases and J by 13 bases, with 13 bases between them. CDR1 is SNHLY and CDR2 is FYNNEI in the germline V gene. This CDR3 contains 11 residues. The CDR3 sequence is CASSQINPQFF. CDR3 bases: TGTGCCAGCAGCCAAATCAATCCCCAGTTCTTC.

This chain connects TRBV21-1 to TRBJ1-2; TRBD1 reflects the table's D call only, with no check against the DNA. TRBV21-1 is shown as a pseudogene. The CDR3 is made up of 15 amino acids. CDR3 DNA: TGTGCCAGCAGCAGATCCAGGCCTAATTACTATGGCTACACCTTC. Its protein is CASSRSRPNYYGYTF.

The V and J genes are TRBV6-5 and TRBJ1-2; D uncertain. Germline V gene sequence: CDR1 MNHEY, CDR2 SVGAGI. CDR3 length: 14 amino acids. V was pared by 7 bases and J by 4 bases, with 16 bases between. The chain's CDR3 is CASTTDIAGYGYTF. The CDR3 DNA follows: TGTGCCAGCACCACCGACATAGCGGGCTATGGCTACACCTTC.

The chain carries TRBV11-2 and TRBJ2-1; D call uncertain. V dropped 2 bases and J dropped 1 base, with 15 bases sitting between them. Germline V gene data show CDR1 as SGHAT and CDR2 as FQNNGV. The CDR3 runs 17 residues. CDR3 protein: CASSLTLVERSYNEQFF. The CDR3 bases are TGTGCCAGCAGCTTAACTCTAGTGGAACGGTCCTACAATGAGCAGTTCTTC.

The chain recombines TRBV6-1 with TRBJ2-7, with a weak D call TRBD2 (6 bases). The CDR3 runs to 14 residues. Trimming shortened V by 0 bases and J by 3 bases, and 9 bases separated the two germline ends. The germline V gene has CDR1 MNHNS and CDR2 SASEGT. CDR3 sequence reads: CASSEAGGFYEQYF. The CDR3 DNA reads as TGTGCCAGCAGTGAAGCCGGGGGATTCTACGAGCAGTACTTC.

The chain links TRBV21-1 to TRBJ2-2; TRBD2 is the table's D call and was not checked against the DNA. TRBV21-1 is flagged as a pseudogene. The CDR3 covers 16 residues. CDR3 nucleotide sequence: TGTGCCAGCAGCAAAGTAGACGGAGACAACACCGGGGAGCTGTTTTTT. Translation gives CASSKVDGDNTGELFF.

This clone was seen once. Here the CDR3 DNA reads TGTGCCAGTAGTATCAAGTCAGACTTCTACGAGCAGTACTTC. Protein product: CASSIKSDFYEQYF. This sequence joins TRBV19 and TRBJ2-7; D is ambiguous. Germline V CDR1 and CDR2: LNHDA, SQIVND (reference sequence). V was pared by 3 bases and J by 3 bases, with 12 bases between. This CDR3 is built from 14 residues.

This rearrangement joins TRBV4-2 to TRBJ2-7, with TRBD1 matching over 11 bases. The germline CDR1 and CDR2 sequences are LGHNA and YNFKEQ. Losses at the gene ends were 3 bases for V and 1 base for J; bases not matched to a gene: 5. The CDR3 loop spans 16 amino acids. The CDR3 DNA is TGTGCCAGCAGCCAGGAGGGACAGGGGGATTCCTACGAGCAGTACTTC. It yields the protein CASSQEGQGDSYEQYF.

The chain joins TRBV19 to TRBJ2-7; 8 bases line up with TRBD2. J was trimmed by 4 bases and V by 4 bases; bases with no gene match: 9. The CDR3 is 15 amino acids. Germline CDR1 is LNHDA and CDR2 is SQIVND (reference sequence). The CDR3 region is CASSRSRKREYEQYF. CDR3 nucleotide sequence: TGTGCCAGTAGTAGAAGTAGGAAGCGGGAGTACGAGCAGTACTTC.

The rearrangement joins TRBV9 to TRBJ1-2; no firm D call. The CDR3 is 14 amino acids. In germline, CDR1 is SGDLS, CDR2 YYNGEE. The V end lost 0 bases, the J end lost 2 bases, and 8 bases lay between the germline ends. The CDR3 DNA reads as TGTGCCAGCAGCGTAGATGGAGGGAACTATGGCTACACCTTC. Its translation: CASSVDGGNYGYTF.

This chain uses TRBV28 with TRBJ2-3; 8 bases match TRBD2. V lost 7 bases to trimming and J lost 8 bases; unmatched junction nucleotides: 11. The CDR3 is made up of 14 amino acids. The germline gives CDR1 MDHEN, CDR2 SYDVKM. The DNA of the CDR3 is TGTGCCAGCACCATTAGCGGGATCGGGGGTACGCAGTATTTT. It codes for CASTISGIGGTQYF.

The chain has TRBV28 and TRBJ2-3; no reliable D call. The CDR3 contains 16 residues. From germline, CDR1 is MDHEN and CDR2 SYDVKM. The ends were cut back, 4 bases at V and 4 bases at J, with 18 bases in the middle. The CDR3 loop reads CASSSVEQAFADTQYF. CDR3 in DNA: TGTGCCAGCAGTTCCGTCGAGCAGGCGTTCGCAGATACGCAGTATTTT.